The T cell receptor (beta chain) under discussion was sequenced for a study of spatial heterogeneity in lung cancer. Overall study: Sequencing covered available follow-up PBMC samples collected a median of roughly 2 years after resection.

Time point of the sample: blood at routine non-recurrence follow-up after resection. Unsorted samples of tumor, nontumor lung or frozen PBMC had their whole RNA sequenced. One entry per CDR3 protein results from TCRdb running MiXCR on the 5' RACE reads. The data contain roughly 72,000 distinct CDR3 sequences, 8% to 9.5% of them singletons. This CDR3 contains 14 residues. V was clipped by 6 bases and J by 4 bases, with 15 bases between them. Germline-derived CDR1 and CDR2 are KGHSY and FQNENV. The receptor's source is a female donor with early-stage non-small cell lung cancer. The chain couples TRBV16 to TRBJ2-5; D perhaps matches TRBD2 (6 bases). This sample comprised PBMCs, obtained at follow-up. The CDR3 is CASRRGRGPETQYF. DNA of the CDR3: TGTGCCAGCAGACGAGGGCGGGGACCAGAGACCCAGTACTTC.